These 16 T cell receptor beta chains share one sample of origin, sequenced in a study of blood T cell repertoires in COVID-19. Data came from immunoSEQ multiplex PCR; TCRdb stores just in-frame clones and leaves some out. The sample consists of more than 250,000 clones, nearly 85% of them appearing once. Specimen: peripheral blood. Receptors originate from a human donor in a cohort sampled during active COVID-19.

This chain joins TRBV5-5 and TRBJ2-1; 9 positions agree with TRBD1. Losses at the gene ends were 4 bases for V and 0 bases for J; bases not matched to a gene: 2. This CDR3 region has 15 residues. Per germline, CDR1 SGHKS and CDR2 YYEKEE (reference sequence). CDR3 residues: CASSQGQGSYNEQFF. Here the CDR3 DNA reads TGTGCCAGCAGCCAGGGACAGGGCTCCTACAATGAGCAGTTCTTC.

This chain joins TRBV27 and TRBJ1-1; 8 nucleotides align to TRBD1. The CDR3 is 14 residues long. With 5 bases clipped from V and 4 bases from J, the junction kept 6 bases outside the gene matches. From germline, CDR1 is MNHEY and CDR2 SMNVEV (reference sequence). For the CDR3, the DNA is TGTGCCAGCAGTCCTTACAGGGGGTTCACTGAAGCTTTCTTT. Encoded protein: CASSPYRGFTEAFF.

The chain combines TRBV19 with TRBJ2-1, with no clear D. V lost 1 base and J 1 base, leaving 11 bases between the germline ends. The CDR3 is 16 amino acids. Germline CDR1 is LNHDA and CDR2 is SQIVND (reference sequence). CDR3 sequence reads: CASSIVPATSYNEQFF. CDR3 in DNA: TGTGCCAGTAGTATAGTTCCAGCGACTTCCTACAATGAGCAGTTCTTC. Full variable domain (rest looked up from reference TRBV19 and TRBJ2-1): DGGITQSPKYLFRKEGQNVTLSCEQNLNHDAMYWYRQDPGQGLRLIYYSQIVNDFQKGDIAEGYSVSREKKESFPLTVTSAQKNPTAFYLCASSIVPATSYNEQFFGPGTRLTVL.

The CDR3 sequence is CASSGTGGSSYGYTF. CDR3 bases: TGCGCCAGCAGCGGAACAGGGGGCTCTAGCTATGGCTACACCTTC. This sequence joins TRBV5-1 and TRBJ1-2; 9 positions match TRBD1. V trimming: 4 bases; J trimming: 4 bases; junction bases outside the gene matches: 8. CDR1 and CDR2 (germline): SGHRS, YFSETQ. There are 15 residues in the CDR3.

The count of this clone is one. Here the CDR3 DNA reads TGTGCCAGCAAAATGGACAGTCTCATGAACACTGAAGCTTTCTTT. This encodes CASKMDSLMNTEAFF. V gene TRBV6-5 combines with J gene TRBJ1-1; D is possibly TRBD1 (6 bases). The V gene's germline CDR1 is MNHEY and CDR2 SVGAGI. The V gene lost 7 bases and the J gene lost 0 bases, with 15 bases spanning the gap. The CDR3 is 15 residues long.

This clone appeared a single time. The chain's CDR3 is CASSPKLPGTEAFF. The CDR3 DNA follows: TGTGCCAGCAGCCCGAAACTCCCAGGGACTGAAGCTTTCTTT. This chain joins TRBV5-5 and TRBJ1-1; D might be TRBD1 (5 bases). The CDR3 sequence is 14 residues long. Germline V gives CDR1 SGHKS, CDR2 YYEKEE (reference sequence). V was shortened by 4 bases and J by 5 bases, with 15 bases between the two germline ends.

The chain recombines TRBV5-4 with TRBJ2-2; perhaps TRBD1 as D (5 bases). The germline V and J ends were trimmed by 4 bases and 8 bases, with 9 bases remaining between them. Per germline, CDR1 SGHNT and CDR2 YYREEE (reference sequence). The CDR3 length is 12 residues. This chain's CDR3 is CASSLRQGELFF. The CDR3 DNA follows: TGTGCCAGCAGCCTTCGACAGGGGGAGCTGTTTTTT.

The chain is built from TRBV7-2 and TRBJ1-3; D possibly corresponds to TRBD1 (5 bases). Looked up from germline, CDR1 is SGHTA and CDR2 is FQGNSA. The V gene lost 0 bases and the J gene lost 1 base, with 7 bases spanning the gap. The CDR3 sequence is 15 residues long. The CDR3 loop is CASSLARASGNTIYF. CDR3 coding DNA: TGTGCCAGCAGCTTAGCCAGGGCTTCTGGAAACACCATATATTTT.

The chain uses TRBV15 and TRBJ1-1; maybe TRBD1 (6 bases). The CDR3 length is 18 residues. Germline V gene lookup returns CDR1 LNHNV and CDR2 YYDKDF (reference sequence). Trimming stripped 1 base from V and 7 bases from J, with 25 bases between. The CDR3 nucleotides are TGTGCCACCAGCAGAGTGGGGGCGACGACAGGCGCCGGATATGAAGCTTTCTTT. Its protein is CATSRVGATTGAGYEAFF.

The J gene is TRBJ2-7, the V gene TRBV5-1, with 8 bases fitting TRBD2. CDR1 and CDR2 from the germline V gene are SGHRS and YFSETQ. CDR3 length: 16 residues. V gave up 5 bases and J gave up 1 base; unmatched junction bases: 11. CDR3 loop: CASRRTPAGESYEQYF. CDR3 bases: TGCGCCAGCAGGCGAACCCCAGCGGGGGAATCCTACGAGCAGTACTTC. Full variable domain (missing parts from reference TRBV5-1 and TRBJ2-7): KAGVTQTPRYLIKTRGQQVTLSCSPISGHRSVSWYQQTPGQGLQFLFEYFSETQRNKGNFPGRFSGRQFSNSRSEMNVSTLELGDSALYLCASRRTPAGESYEQYFGPGTRLTVT.

The chain joins TRBV4-1 to TRBJ2-7, with 9 bases identical to TRBD2. V gave up 5 bases and J gave up 0 bases; unmatched junction bases: 5. This CDR3 spans 15 amino acids. Germline CDR1 MGHRA, CDR2 YSYEKL. CDR3 coding DNA: TGCGCCAGCAGCTACAGCGGGAGGCTCTCCTACGAGCAGTACTTC. Its protein is CASSYSGRLSYEQYF.

The CDR3 coding sequence is TGTGCCATCAGTGAGTCAACAAGTGTTGAGCCCCAGCATTTT. It codes for CAISESTSVEPQHF. This rearrangement joins TRBV10-3 to TRBJ1-5; D is uncertain. Trimming stripped 0 bases from V and 8 bases from J, with 11 bases between. Germline-derived CDR1 and CDR2 are ENHRY and SYGVKD. This CDR3 comprises 14 residues.

The chain is built from TRBV18 and TRBJ1-4; D call uncertain. Germline V gene data show CDR1 as KGHSH and CDR2 as LQKENI. V lost 3 bases to trimming and J lost 3 bases, with 5 bases between them. This CDR3 region has 13 residues. The CDR3 region has the DNA TGTGCCAGCTCACCTCAGGCTAATGAAAAACTGTTTTTT. Encoded protein: CASSPQANEKLFF.

There are a few counts of this clone. The V call is TRBV20-1, the J call TRBJ1-6; 8 nucleotides line up with TRBD1. The CDR3 sequence is 14 residues long. The V and J ends lost 3 bases and 6 bases, in that order; junction bases with no gene match: 4. Germline CDR1 is DFQATT and CDR2 is SNEGSKA (reference sequence). As DNA, the CDR3 is TGCAGTGCTAGTGAGACAGGGGTTAATTCACCCCTCCACTTT. Amino acid sequence: CSASETGVNSPLHF.

V is TRBV4-1 and J is TRBJ1-3; the D is unclear. V was trimmed by 0 bases and J by 4 bases, leaving 7 bases between them. Germline V gene sequence: CDR1 MGHRA, CDR2 YSYEKL. The CDR3 contains 14 residues. CDR3 nucleotides: TGCGCCAGCAGCCAAGAATTCGGGGGAAACACCATATATTTT. The encoded protein is CASSQEFGGNTIYF.

In this sample, this clone turned up many times. The chain uses TRBV19 and TRBJ1-3; D is perhaps TRBD1 (5 bases). Trimming cost V 5 bases and J 0 bases, with 14 bases left between them. Germline lookup yields CDR1 LNHDA and CDR2 SQIVND (reference sequence). The CDR3 runs 16 residues. CDR3 protein: CASSAPRDFSGNTIYF. CDR3 DNA: TGTGCCAGTAGTGCCCCTCGGGACTTCTCTGGAAACACCATATATTTT. The full variable domain, completed using reference TRBV19 and TRBJ1-3, is DGGITQSPKYLFRKEGQNVTLSCEQNLNHDAMYWYRQDPGQGLRLIYYSQIVNDFQKGDIAEGYSVSREKKESFPLTVTSAQKNPTAFYLCASSAPRDFSGNTIYFGEGSWLTVV.